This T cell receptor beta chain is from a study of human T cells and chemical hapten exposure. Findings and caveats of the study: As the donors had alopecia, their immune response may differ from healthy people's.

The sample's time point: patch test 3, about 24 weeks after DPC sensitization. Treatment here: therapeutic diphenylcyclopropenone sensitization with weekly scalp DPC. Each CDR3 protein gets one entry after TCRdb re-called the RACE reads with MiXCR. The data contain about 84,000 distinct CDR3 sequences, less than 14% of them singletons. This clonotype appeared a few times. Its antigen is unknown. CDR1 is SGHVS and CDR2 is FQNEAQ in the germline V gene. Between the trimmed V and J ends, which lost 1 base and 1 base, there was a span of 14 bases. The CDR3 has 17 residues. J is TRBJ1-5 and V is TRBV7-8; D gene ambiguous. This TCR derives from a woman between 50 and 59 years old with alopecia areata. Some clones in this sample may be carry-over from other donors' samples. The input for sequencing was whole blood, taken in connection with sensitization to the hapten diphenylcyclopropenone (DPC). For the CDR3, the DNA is TGTGCCAGCAGCTTAGTCCCGACTCTCCCCAGCAATCAGCCCCAGCATTTT. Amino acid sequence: CASSLVPTLPSNQPQHF.